Presented here are 2 T cell receptor beta chains from one specimen sequenced in a study of metastatic and nonmetastatic thyroid tumors. Thyroid surgery took place with no prior treatment in any patient. Via MiXCR, TCRdb re-called the PCR reads. Here the sample spans over 40,000 clones, 10% to 12% being singletons. The source material was blood. Receptors were obtained from a female donor with papillary thyroid cancer or a benign thyroid nodule (not recorded which). Some clones in this sample may be carry-over from other donors' samples.

This clone was picked up many times. The V call is TRBV2, the J call TRBJ1-6, with D tentatively TRBD1 (6 bases). The germline CDR1 and CDR2 sequences are SNHLY and FYNNEI. Trimming pared 7 bases from V and 7 bases from J, leaving 14 bases between. The CDR3 totals 14 residues. CDR3 sequence reads: CASTEGRGNSPLHF. For the CDR3, the DNA is TGTGCCAGCACCGAGGGCAGGGGAAATTCACCCCTCCACTTT.

This clone was observed at least ten times. The chain carries TRBV4-1 and TRBJ2-7; a weak D match, TRBD2 (5 bases). The CDR3 consists of 16 residues. V lost 0 bases, J lost 7 bases, and 19 bases lay in between. The germline gives CDR1 MGHRA, CDR2 YSYEKL. The DNA of the CDR3 is TGCGCCAGCAGCCAAGATATACGGGTGGCCGGGATGGAGCAGTACTTC. Encoded protein: CASSQDIRVAGMEQYF.